The sequence of this T cell receptor beta chain was determined in a study of cytomegalovirus exposure and HLA in healthy donors. Regarding the study as a whole: Some V segments (TRBV6-2 and TRBV6-3 among them) were excluded as indistinguishable. For most TCR beta V segments, an earlier analysis put the productive rate at about 87% or about 30% of the time. One variant, a missense change in DCLRE1C, was linked in a later analysis to TCR beta V- and J-gene trimming.

PCR involved 60 Vbeta and 13 Jbeta primers. Original analysis: About 10 million shared chains were among around 78 million unique TCR beta chains counted in a later analysis. Clones were sequenced by immunoSEQ multiplex PCR, and TCRdb holds only the in-frame ones, with some missing. The DNA was the basis for D and trimming; V, J and clone size are from that table. The repertoire holds more than 90,000 clones, with approximately 80% as singletons. Trimming took 4 bases from V and 5 from J, leaving 12 bases between them. CDR3 size: 13 residues. In germline, CDR1 is SGHRS, CDR2 YFSETQ. In regard to this clone: The antigen is not known.

This TCR was recovered from a young woman in good health and CMV-seropositive. This chain uses TRBV5-1 with TRBJ1-1, with a tentative D call TRBD1 (6 bases). The source material was PBMCs. In nucleotides, the CDR3 is TGCGCCAGCAGCCTGGACAGTGAGACTGAAGCTTTCTTT. It encodes CASSLDSETEAFF.